These T cell receptor beta chains were read from a single sample in a study of T-cell memory formation after mild COVID-19. One entry per CDR3 protein results from TCRdb running MiXCR on the 5' RACE reads. The repertoire holds 50,000 to 70,000 distinct CDR3 sequences, approximately 12% seen once, with 24% in the top ten. Sample: PBMCs or a T cell subset sorted from them (not recorded which). These receptors originate from a man between 18 and 29 years old who had mild COVID-19 (a few samples of this study predate the infection). Cell type and time point are not known. Each CDR3 is given with its conserved first and last residue. The D gene is left open where the match is weak. Clone sizes are given selectively: once, few, many, or a class where the clone is expanded.

DNA,CDR3,D,size,V,J
TGCGCCACTGGGGGAGGACACTCCTACGAGCAGTACTTC,CATGGGHSYEQYF,NA,few,TRBV10-2,TRBJ2-7
TGTGCCAGCAGCTCCTTTCGGGCGGGGGGCTACAATGAGCAGTTCTTC,CASSSFRAGGYNEQFF,TRBD2,many,TRBV7-8,TRBJ2-1
TGTGCCATCACTGGACAGTTTAACACTGAAGCTTTCTTT,CAITGQFNTEAFF,NA,NA,TRBV10-3,TRBJ1-1
TGTGCCAGCAGCCCTACCGGACAGGGGGGAAACACCATATATTTT,CASSPTGQGGNTIYF,TRBD1,NA,TRBV2,TRBJ1-3
TGTGCCAGCAGCAGTAGCGGGGGGGCCGGCGGGGAGACCCAGTACTTC,CASSSSGGAGGETQYF,TRBD2,NA,TRBV7-9,TRBJ2-5
TGTGCCAGCAGTTTAAAACGGCCCTATGGCTACACCTTC,CASSLKRPYGYTF,NA,few,TRBV28,TRBJ1-2
TGTGCCAGCAGCATCCTGGGGGCTTCCTCCTCCTACGAGCAGTACTTC,CASSILGASSSYEQYF,NA,many,TRBV7-2,TRBJ2-7
TGTGCCAGCAGTTATGGGGCGGGGGTTAACACAGATACGCAGTATTTT,CASSYGAGVNTDTQYF,TRBD2,few,TRBV6-5,TRBJ2-3
TGCAGCGCCAACCGGGACGGGAACACTGAAGCTTTCTTT,CSANRDGNTEAFF,NA,NA,TRBV29-1,TRBJ1-1
TGCGCCAGCAGCCAAACCCAGGGAACTGGGGCCAACGTCCTGACTTTC,CASSQTQGTGANVLTF,NA,few,TRBV4-3,TRBJ2-6
TGTGCCAGTATAAACAGGGGGCTAAACACTGAAGCTTTCTTT,CASINRGLNTEAFF,TRBD1,few,TRBV19,TRBJ1-1
TGCGCCAGCAGCATGGGGGGGCCGGCAGATACGCAGTATTTT,CASSMGGPADTQYF,NA,many,TRBV5-1,TRBJ2-3
TGTGCCAGCAGCCCCTTAAACCTAGCGGGGGAACACAATGAGCAGTTCTTC,CASSPLNLAGEHNEQFF,TRBD2,many,TRBV4-2,TRBJ2-1
TGTGCCAGCAGGGCGGTACAGAGTTCAGATACGCAGTATTTT,CASRAVQSSDTQYF,NA,NA,TRBV6-4,TRBJ2-3
TGTGCCACCCTAAAGGGGGTGAACACTGAAGCTTTCTTT,CATLKGVNTEAFF,NA,few,TRBV18,TRBJ1-1
TGCGCCAGCAGCCCGCAGGGTTGGAATCAGCCCCAGCATTTT,CASSPQGWNQPQHF,NA,NA,TRBV4-3,TRBJ1-5
TGTGCCAGCAGCTTGGGACTTACCGCAGGGGGGCAGAATGAAAAACTGTTTTTT,CASSLGLTAGGQNEKLFF,TRBD1,NA,TRBV7-2,TRBJ1-4
TGTGCCAGCAGTTACACGGTCTCTGGGGCCAACGTCCTGACTTTC,CASSYTVSGANVLTF,NA,few,TRBV6-5,TRBJ2-6
TGCGCCAGCAGCCTACAGGATTGGGGTCACTCTGGAAACACCATATATTTT,CASSLQDWGHSGNTIYF,NA,few,TRBV5-1,TRBJ1-3
TGTGCCAGCAGCTTAGGTTCGGGTCCGCCCCAGCATTTT,CASSLGSGPPQHF,NA,NA,TRBV7-6,TRBJ1-5
TGTGCCAGCAGTTGGGACAAATATGGCTACACCTTC,CASSWDKYGYTF,NA,few,TRBV12-3/TRBV12-4,TRBJ1-2
TGCAGCGTTGAAGCCTCTCCGCGGGGGGGCCCAGGGCAGTATTTT,CSVEASPRGGPGQYF,TRBD2,many,TRBV29-1,TRBJ2-3
TGCGCCAGCAGCCAAGAGCGGGGGGGCCAAGAGACCCAGTACTTC,CASSQERGGQETQYF,TRBD2,medium-sized,TRBV4-3,TRBJ2-5
TGCGCCAGCAGCTTGGTGACAGTGAACACTGAAGCTTTCTTT,CASSLVTVNTEAFF,NA,few,TRBV5-1,TRBJ1-1
TGCGCCAGCAGCTTGGGCTCGGCAGGGAGAGAGCAGTACTTC,CASSLGSAGREQYF,NA,NA,TRBV5-1,TRBJ2-7
TGTGCCAGCACCGTTTCCTCAAACCCGCTGGGCACTGAAGCTTTCTTT,CASTVSSNPLGTEAFF,NA,NA,TRBV7-8,TRBJ1-1
TGTGCCAGCAGCGCCCGGGACAGCCACACTGAAGCTTTCTTT,CASSARDSHTEAFF,TRBD1,NA,TRBV11-2,TRBJ1-1
TGTGCCAGCAGTGACCCCTGGACCGGCTATGAGCAGTTCTTC,CASSDPWTGYEQFF,NA,many,TRBV25-1,TRBJ2-1
TGCGCCAGCAGCTTCTCGACTAGCGGGGGGACCGACAGATTCTTC,CASSFSTSGGTDRFF,TRBD2,once,TRBV5-1,TRBJ2-1
TGCAGCGTCCCCGCGGGGGGTCAAGAGACCCAGTACTTC,CSVPAGGQETQYF,TRBD2,NA,TRBV29-1,TRBJ2-5
TGTGCCAGCAGTTACTCGTATCCACCGGGACAGGGAAACTACAATGAGCAGTTCTTC,CASSYSYPPGQGNYNEQFF,TRBD1,many,TRBV6-5,TRBJ2-1
TGTGCCAGCAGCTCACTAGAGCGCACAGATACGCAGTATTTT,CASSSLERTDTQYF,NA,many,TRBV7-6,TRBJ2-3
TGTGCCAGCAGCAGTGAGGGGGTGGGGAGAGAAGCTTTCTTT,CASSSEGVGREAFF,NA,NA,TRBV6-6,TRBJ1-1
TGTGCCAGCAGCGTAGGGTCTAGCGGGGGGCGCCAAGAGACCCAGTACTTC,CASSVGSSGGRQETQYF,TRBD2,NA,TRBV9,TRBJ2-5